This TCR beta chain derives from a study of CD8 T cells in ankylosing spondylitis. This clonotype was observed at least ten times. TCRdb redid the calling of the 5' RACE reads with MiXCR, one entry per CDR3 protein. The top ten clones hold under 7.5% of a sample with 240,000 or so distinct CDR3 sequences, over 8.5% of them seen once. Specimen: blood, either unsorted or a sorted T cell fraction (not recorded which). The source of this sequence is a male donor with ankylosing spondylitis or in good health (not recorded which).

The CDR3 region is CASSLVSSGDNEQFF. Here the CDR3 DNA reads TGCGCCAGCAGCTTGGTATCTAGCGGGGACAATGAGCAGTTCTTC. This chain uses TRBV5-1 with TRBJ2-1; 9 positions agree with TRBD2. Germline CDR1 is SGHRS and CDR2 is YFSETQ. V dropped 0 bases and J dropped 5; count of bases not matched to a gene: 3. This CDR3 has 15 amino acids.